Listed below are T cell receptor beta chains from one sample, sequenced in a study of T cells in narcolepsy. Profiled with immunoSEQ multiplex PCR; TCRdb holds only in-frame clones, not every one. The sample records roughly 32,000 clones, roughly 82% being singletons. Sequencing input: CD45RA- memory CD4+ T cells from PBMCs. The receptors were gathered from a human donor with narcolepsy. Each CDR3 is given with its conserved first and last residue. D genes are given only for firm matches. Not every row has a clone size; where given, it reads once, few, many or a size class.

j_call,clone_size,d_call,cdr3_length,v_call,cdr3_aa,cdr3_nt
TRBJ1-2,once,-,11,TRBV7-9,CASSLQGGYTF,TGTGCCAGCAGCCTCCAGGGTGGCTACACCTTC
TRBJ2-3,-,TRBD1,15,TRBV9,CASAYRGEDTDTQYF,TGTGCCAGCGCTTACAGGGGAGAGGACACAGATACGCAGTATTTT
TRBJ1-1,-,TRBD1,13,TRBV6-1,CASTSQGASEAFF,TGTGCCAGCACCTCACAGGGGGCCTCTGAAGCTTTCTTT
TRBJ2-7,-,TRBD1,17,TRBV5-1,CASSLARGTGGSYEQYF,TGCGCCAGCAGCTTAGCAAGGGGGACAGGGGGCTCCTACGAGCAGTACTTC
TRBJ2-6,-,-,16,TRBV5-1,CASSLGDLSGANVLTF,TGCGCCAGCAGCTTGGGGGACCTATCTGGGGCCAACGTCCTGACTTTC
TRBJ2-6,-,TRBD1,16,TRBV28,CASKTGGHSGANVLTF,TGTGCCAGCAAGACAGGGGGCCACTCTGGGGCCAACGTCCTGACTTTC
TRBJ1-3,-,TRBD1,16,TRBV28,CASSHRDRGDGNTIYF,TGTGCCAGCAGTCACCGGGACAGGGGGGACGGAAACACCATATATTTT
TRBJ1-5,-,TRBD1,13,TRBV6-1,CASRFTGDQPQHF,TGTGCCAGCAGGTTTACAGGGGATCAGCCCCAGCATTTT
TRBJ2-2,once,TRBD1,14,TRBV19,CASRLTGYTGELFF,TGTGCCAGTAGGTTGACAGGGTACACCGGGGAGCTGTTTTTT
TRBJ2-1,-,TRBD2,15,TRBV29-1,CSVEGTRLSYNEQFF,TGCAGCGTTGAAGGGACTAGATTATCCTACAATGAGCAGTTCTTC
TRBJ2-5,-,-,14,TRBV7-2,CASSKDGSQETQYF,TGTGCCAGCAGCAAGGACGGATCCCAAGAGACCCAGTACTTC
TRBJ2-5,-,-,13,TRBV7-3,CASSSSSTETQYF,TGTGCCAGCAGCTCCTCTTCAACGGAGACCCAGTACTTC
TRBJ2-3,-,-,13,TRBV28,CASSLVGTDTQYF,TGTGCCAGCAGTTTAGTAGGCACAGATACGCAGTATTTT
TRBJ2-7,-,-,14,TRBV6-5,CASRTMPLSYEQYF,TGTGCCAGCAGAACGATGCCGCTTTCCTACGAGCAGTACTTC
TRBJ1-5,-,TRBD1,18,TRBV19,CASTKRTGSSIGYQPQHF,TGTGCCAGTACCAAAAGGACAGGGTCAAGTATAGGGTATCAGCCCCAGCATTTT